The clone carrying this T cell receptor (beta chain) was recorded many times. Its antigen is currently unknown. This sample is part of a study of shared clonotypes between healthy human individuals. Profiling relied on immunoSEQ multiplex PCR, and the TCRdb table lists in-frame clones only, not all of them. The table records about 230,000 clones, approximately 65% of them present only once. Germline V gene lookup returns CDR1 LNHDA and CDR2 SQIVND (reference sequence). V gave up 4 bases and J gave up 4 bases, with 11 bases separating them. The CDR3 is 14 residues long. Whole-study results and caveats: Estimated richness values were generally larger in naive subsets than in memory subsets.

The receptor was derived from a young man in good health. Sequencing used memory CD4+ T cells sorted from blood. Subset described: CD45RA-negative fraction. This sequence joins TRBV19 and TRBJ1-5; no reliable D call. CDR3 amino acids: CASSNGLVNQPQHF. CDR3 sequence (DNA): TGTGCCAGTAGTAACGGACTGGTGAATCAGCCCCAGCATTTT.